Listed here are 10 T cell receptor beta chains from one sample, sequenced in a study of cytomegalovirus exposure and HLA in healthy donors. PCR used 60 Vbeta primers and 13 Jbeta primers. Repertoires were generated with immunoSEQ multiplex PCR, while TCRdb's copy carries only in-frame clones and drops some. The sample includes about 160,000 clones, about 85% of them seen just once. What was sequenced was PBMCs. All receptors come from a man between 18 and 29 years old in good health and CMV-seropositive.

The rearrangement joins TRBV9 to TRBJ2-2; 7 bases agree with TRBD1. This CDR3 is built from 15 residues. Germline assignment: CDR1 SGDLS and CDR2 YYNGEE. The V segment lost 6 bases and the J segment 0 bases; nucleotides outside the gene matches: 5. The CDR3 protein is CASNRGPANTGELFF. As DNA, the CDR3 is TGTGCCAGCAACAGGGGCCCCGCGAACACCGGGGAGCTGTTTTTT.

CDR3 sequence (DNA): TGTGCCAGCAGCCGGATTCGGGGGGGGCCGCGGGAGACCCAGTACTTC. Its protein is CASSRIRGGPRETQYF. V and J are TRBV14 and TRBJ2-5; 8 bases match TRBD2. Per germline, CDR1 SGHDN and CDR2 FVKESK. Unmatched junction bases numbered 12, after V lost 4 bases and J lost 5 bases. This CDR3 has 16 residues.

This rearrangement joins TRBV13 to TRBJ1-1; no clear D gene. Trimming cost V 2 bases and J 5 bases, with 18 bases left between them. The CDR3 spans 16 residues. Germline V gives CDR1 PRHDT, CDR2 FYEKMQ (reference sequence). The CDR3 sequence is CASSLRSGSRGTEAFF. CDR3 nucleotide sequence: TGTGCCAGCAGCTTACGTTCTGGTTCAAGAGGAACTGAAGCTTTCTTT.

The chain couples TRBV11-2 to TRBJ2-1; D is undetermined. CDR3 length: 15 amino acids. V lost 6 bases to trimming and J lost 0 bases, with 12 bases between them. CDR1 is SGHAT and CDR2 is FQNNGV in the germline V gene. The CDR3 nucleotides read TGTGCCAGCAGTTGGCTGGGCAGCTCCTACAATGAGCAGTTCTTC. Residues: CASSWLGSSYNEQFF.

The V gene is TRBV5-5, the J gene TRBJ1-3; the D gene is possibly TRBD1 (5 bases). The V end lost 6 bases, the J end lost 0 bases, and 16 bases lay between the germline ends. This CDR3 comprises 16 residues. Germline assignment: CDR1 SGHKS and CDR2 YYEKEE (reference sequence). CDR3 DNA sequence: TGTGCCAGCACCCTCCGGGGGGACGACTCTGGAAACACCATATATTTT. It specifies CASTLRGDDSGNTIYF.

The chain combines TRBV30 with TRBJ1-5; no clear D gene. This CDR3 has 13 residues. Germline CDR1 is GTSNPN and CDR2 is SVGIG (reference sequence). V was clipped by 2 bases and J by 5 bases, with 10 bases between them. CDR3 residues: CAWSLVGDQPQHF. CDR3 bases: TGTGCCTGGAGTTTGGTCGGGGATCAGCCCCAGCATTTT.

The chain employs TRBV6-5 and TRBJ1-4; TRBD1 is a possible D gene (6 bases). The CDR3 consists of 14 residues. CDR1 MNHEY and CDR2 SVGAGI come from the germline V gene. V was cut by 6 bases and J by 0 bases, with 8 bases left in between. CDR3 nucleotides: TGTGCCAGCAGGGACAGTACAACTAATGAAAAACTGTTTTTT. It encodes CASRDSTTNEKLFF.

This chain links TRBV30 with TRBJ2-7, with D hard to call. V lost 7 bases and J lost 0, with 4 bases in between. This CDR3 spans 10 amino acids. Per germline, CDR1 GTSNPN and CDR2 SVGIG (reference sequence). The CDR3 coding sequence is TGTGCCTCTCCCTCCTACGAGCAGTACTTC. This translates into CASPSYEQYF.

The rearrangement links TRBV6-1 to TRBJ1-5, with D hard to call. Germline lookup yields CDR1 MNHNS and CDR2 SASEGT. The V gene lost 7 bases and the J gene lost 0 bases, with 10 bases spanning the gap. This CDR3 contains 14 residues. CDR3 DNA: TGTGCCAGCAATGGTCCACATAGCAATCAGCCCCAGCATTTT. Its protein product is CASNGPHSNQPQHF.

The genes are TRBV15 and TRBJ2-2; D is possibly TRBD1 (5 bases). CDR3 size: 17 residues. Germline-derived CDR1 and CDR2 are LNHNV and YYDKDF (reference sequence). Trimming took off 3 bases at V and 3 bases at J, with 17 bases between the two ends. CDR3 DNA sequence: TGTGCCACCAGCAGGGCGTCCGGCAGGGTCGACACCGGGGAGCTGTTTTTT. It is translated as CATSRASGRVDTGELFF. Full variable domain (missing parts from reference TRBV15 and TRBJ2-2): DAMVIQNPRYQVTQFGKPVTLSCSQTLNHNVMYWYQQKSSQAPKLLFHYYDKDFNNEADTPDNFQSRRPNTSFCFLDIRSPGLGDTAMYLCATSRASGRVDTGELFFGEGSRLTVL.